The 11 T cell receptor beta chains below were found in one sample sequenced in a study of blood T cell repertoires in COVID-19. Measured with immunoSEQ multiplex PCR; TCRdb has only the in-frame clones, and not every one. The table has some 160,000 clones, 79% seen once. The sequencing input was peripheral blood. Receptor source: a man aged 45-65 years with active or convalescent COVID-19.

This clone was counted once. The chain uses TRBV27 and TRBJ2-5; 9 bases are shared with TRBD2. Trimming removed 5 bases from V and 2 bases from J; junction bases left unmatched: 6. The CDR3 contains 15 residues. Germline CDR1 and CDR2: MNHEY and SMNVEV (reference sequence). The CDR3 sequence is CASSTLAGRQETQYF. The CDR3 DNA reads TGTGCCAGCAGTACCCTAGCGGGACGGCAAGAGACCCAGTACTTC.

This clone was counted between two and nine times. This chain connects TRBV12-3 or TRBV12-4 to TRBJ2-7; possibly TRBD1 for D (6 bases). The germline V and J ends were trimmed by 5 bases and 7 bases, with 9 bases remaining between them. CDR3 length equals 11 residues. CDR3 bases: TGTGCCAGCAGTCCCGACAGGGAGCAGTACTTC. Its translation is CASSPDREQYF.

This chain's CDR3 is CASSWGLAGADTQYF. The CDR3, as DNA: TGTGCCAGCAGCTGGGGACTAGCGGGAGCAGATACGCAGTATTTT. J is TRBJ2-3 and V is TRBV9; 14 bases are a match to TRBD2. Germline-derived CDR1 and CDR2 are SGDLS and YYNGEE. Trimming at V came to 4 bases and at J to 4 bases, leaving 2 bases not matched to a gene. The CDR3 is made up of 15 amino acids.

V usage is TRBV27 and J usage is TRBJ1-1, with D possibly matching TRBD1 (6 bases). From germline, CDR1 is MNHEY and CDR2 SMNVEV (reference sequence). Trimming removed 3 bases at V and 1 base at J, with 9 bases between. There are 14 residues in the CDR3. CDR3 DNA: TGTGCCAGCAGTTTCAAAGGGGGGAACACTGAAGCTTTCTTT. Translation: CASSFKGGNTEAFF.

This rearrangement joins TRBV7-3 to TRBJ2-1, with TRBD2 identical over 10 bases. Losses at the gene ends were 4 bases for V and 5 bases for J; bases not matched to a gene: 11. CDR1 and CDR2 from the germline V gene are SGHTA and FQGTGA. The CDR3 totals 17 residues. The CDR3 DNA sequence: TGTGCCAGCAGCTCCATAACGTTAGCGGGAGGACACAATGAGCAGTTCTTC. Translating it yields CASSSITLAGGHNEQFF.

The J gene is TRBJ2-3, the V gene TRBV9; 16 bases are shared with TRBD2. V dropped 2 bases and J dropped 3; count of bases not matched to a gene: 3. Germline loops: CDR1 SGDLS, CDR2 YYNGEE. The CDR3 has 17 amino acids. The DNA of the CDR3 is TGTGCCAGCAGCGTGGGACTAGCGGGAGGGCTTACAGATACGCAGTATTTT. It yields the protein CASSVGLAGGLTDTQYF.

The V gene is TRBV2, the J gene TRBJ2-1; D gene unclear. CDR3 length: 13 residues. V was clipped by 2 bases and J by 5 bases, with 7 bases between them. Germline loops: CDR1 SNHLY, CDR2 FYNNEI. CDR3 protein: CASSERSDNEQFF. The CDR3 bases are TGTGCCAGCAGTGAAAGGAGCGACAATGAGCAGTTCTTC.

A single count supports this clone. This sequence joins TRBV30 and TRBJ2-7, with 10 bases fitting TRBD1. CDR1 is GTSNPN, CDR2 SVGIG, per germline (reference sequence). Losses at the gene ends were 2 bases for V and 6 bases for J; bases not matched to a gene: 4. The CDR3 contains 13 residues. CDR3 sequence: CAWSTDRGREQYF. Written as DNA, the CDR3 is TGTGCCTGGAGTACCGACAGGGGGCGCGAGCAGTACTTC. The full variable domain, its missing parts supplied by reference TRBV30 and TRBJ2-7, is SQTIHQWPATLVQPVGSPLSLECTVEGTSNPNLYWYRQAAGRGLQLLFYSVGIGQISSEVPQNLSASRPQDRQFILSSKKLLLSDSGFYLCAWSTDRGREQYFGPGTRLTVT.

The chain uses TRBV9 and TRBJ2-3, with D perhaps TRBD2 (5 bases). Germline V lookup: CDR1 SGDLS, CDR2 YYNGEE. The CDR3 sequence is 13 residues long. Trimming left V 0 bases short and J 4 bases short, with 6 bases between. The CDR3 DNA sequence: TGTGCCAGCAGCGTAGATAGCGCAGATACGCAGTATTTT. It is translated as CASSVDSADTQYF.

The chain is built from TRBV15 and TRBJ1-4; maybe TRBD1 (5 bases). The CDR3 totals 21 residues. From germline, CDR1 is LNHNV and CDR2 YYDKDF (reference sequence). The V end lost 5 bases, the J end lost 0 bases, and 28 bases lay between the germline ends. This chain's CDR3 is CATSGGSGPTDPISTNEKLFF. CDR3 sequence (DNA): TGTGCCACCAGCGGGGGGAGCGGGCCGACCGACCCTATTTCAACTAATGAAAAACTGTTTTTT. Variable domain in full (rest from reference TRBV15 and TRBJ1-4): DAMVIQNPRYQVTQFGKPVTLSCSQTLNHNVMYWYQQKSSQAPKLLFHYYDKDFNNEADTPDNFQSRRPNTSFCFLDIRSPGLGDTAMYLCATSGGSGPTDPISTNEKLFFGSGTQLSVL.

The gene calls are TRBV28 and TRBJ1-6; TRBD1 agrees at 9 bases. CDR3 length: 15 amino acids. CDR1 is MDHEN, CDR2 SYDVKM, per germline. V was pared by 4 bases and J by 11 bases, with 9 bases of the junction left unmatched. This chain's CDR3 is CASSSWTGELAPLHF. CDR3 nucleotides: TGTGCCAGCAGTTCCTGGACAGGGGAATTGGCACCCCTCCACTTT.